These 29 T cell receptor beta chains share one sample of origin, sequenced in a study of human T cells and chemical hapten exposure. Time point of the sample: pre-sensitization, week 0. The treatment here: therapeutic diphenylcyclopropenone sensitization with weekly scalp DPC. TCRdb independently ran MiXCR on the RACE reads; one entry per CDR3 protein. The data contain around 300,000 distinct CDR3 sequences, about 5.4% of them singletons. Sample: whole blood, taken in connection with sensitization to the hapten diphenylcyclopropenone (DPC). All receptors come from a woman between 18 and 29 years old with alopecia areata. Some clones in this sample may be carry-over from other donors' samples.

This clonotype occurred many times. This chain uses TRBV21-1 with TRBJ2-1; the table's D call of TRBD1 was not tested on the DNA. TRBV21-1 has pseudogene status. CDR3 length: 17 amino acids. CDR3 coding DNA: TGTGCCAGCAGAATCACAGGGGATACGGGGACCTACAATGAGCAGTTCTTC. Translating it yields CASRITGDTGTYNEQFF.

The rearrangement links TRBV4-2 to TRBJ1-5; TRBD1 aligns across 7 bases. The V and J ends lost 2 bases and 0 bases, in that order; junction bases with no gene match: 7. Germline V CDR1 and CDR2: LGHNA, YNFKEQ. This CDR3 is built from 17 residues. This CDR3 reads CASSQSGQAHSNQPQHF. The CDR3 nucleotides are TGTGCCAGCAGCCAATCCGGACAGGCCCATAGCAATCAGCCCCAGCATTTT.

This clonotype has a count of ten or more. The chain recombines TRBV18 with TRBJ1-5, with D perhaps TRBD1 (5 bases). This CDR3 has 15 amino acids. The germline V gene encodes CDR1 KGHSH and CDR2 LQKENI. Trimming pared 3 bases from V and 7 bases from J, leaving 16 bases between. CDR3 sequence: CASSPSGTVTQPQHF. The CDR3 region has the DNA TGTGCCAGCTCACCCTCCGGGACGGTGACGCAGCCCCAGCATTTT.

The sample holds a few counts of this clonotype. V usage is TRBV29-1 and J usage is TRBJ1-2; 7 bases fit TRBD1. The V and J ends lost 4 bases and 4 bases, in that order; junction bases with no gene match: 9. Germline V gives CDR1 SQVTM, CDR2 ANQGSEA. CDR3 length: 14 residues. CDR3 in amino acids: CSVVQLAGGYGYTF. CDR3 nucleotide sequence: TGCAGCGTTGTCCAGTTGGCAGGGGGCTATGGCTACACCTTC. Supplemented by reference TRBV29-1 and TRBJ1-2, the full variable domain reads SAVISQKPSRDICQRGTSLTIQCQVDSQVTMMFWYRQQPGQSLTLIATANQGSEATYESGFVIDKFPISRPNLTFSTLTVSNMSPEDSSIYLCSVVQLAGGYGYTFGSGTRLTVV.

V gene TRBV12-3 or TRBV12-4 combines with J gene TRBJ2-1; TRBD2 matches at 8 bases. V lost 5 bases to trimming and J lost 3 bases; unmatched junction nucleotides: 3. This CDR3 has 14 residues. CDR3 sequence reads: CASSTSGSYNEQFF. Written as DNA, the CDR3 is TGTGCCAGCAGTACTAGCGGTAGCTACAATGAGCAGTTCTTC.

There are many counts of this clonotype. This chain links TRBV28 with TRBJ1-1; D not resolved. This CDR3 contains 14 residues. Trimming took off 6 bases at V and 1 base at J, with 12 bases between the two ends. The V gene's germline CDR1 is MDHEN and CDR2 SYDVKM. Here the CDR3 reads CASSSRKGNTEAFF. The CDR3 nucleotides read TGTGCCAGCAGCTCTCGTAAGGGGAACACTGAAGCTTTCTTT.

This clonotype was seen ten or more times. V gene TRBV3-1 combines with J gene TRBJ1-1; a weak D match, TRBD1 (5 bases). The CDR3 contains 16 residues. Germline-derived CDR1 and CDR2 are LGHDT and YNNKEL (reference sequence). Trimming took 0 bases from V and 1 from J, leaving 12 bases between them. The DNA of the CDR3 is TGTGCCAGCAGCCAAGACAGAGGGGAACCGAACACTGAAGCTTTCTTT. Translated: CASSQDRGEPNTEAFF.

This clonotype was found a few times. The CDR3 coding sequence is TGCGCCAGCAGCCAAGATCTCGTCTACAATGAGCAGTTCTTC. It encodes CASSQDLVYNEQFF. This sequence joins TRBV4-3 and TRBJ2-1; D is uncertain. This CDR3 region has 14 residues. Germline values: CDR1 LGHNA, CDR2 YSLEER. V lost 0 bases to trimming and J lost 3 bases, with 6 bases between them.

This clonotype was seen more than once but under ten times. Because the CDR3's place on the DNA is in doubt, the DNA is left out and the CDR3 is given as listed by TCRdb. This chain uses TRBV21-1 with TRBJ1-3. TRBV21-1 corresponds to a pseudogene. The length of the CDR3 is 16 amino acids, counting both ends. The CDR3 spells CASSKGGVGSGNTIYF.

The gene calls are TRBV20-1 and TRBJ1-5, with D unresolved. V was clipped by 1 base and J by 2 bases, with 15 bases between them. The CDR3 is 16 amino acids. The germline V gene encodes CDR1 DFQATT and CDR2 SNEGSKA (reference sequence). CDR3 loop: CSARVGPTTGNQPQHF. The CDR3 DNA sequence: TGCAGTGCTAGAGTAGGGCCGACTACGGGCAATCAGCCCCAGCATTTT.

In nucleotides, the CDR3 is TGCAGCGCTGGAGGACAGGGCGTTGGCTACACCTTC. It is translated as CSAGGQGVGYTF. This chain uses TRBV29-1 with TRBJ1-2; 8 bases are shared with TRBD1. The CDR3 runs to 12 residues. Trimming at V came to 7 bases and at J to 7 bases, leaving 8 bases not matched to a gene. CDR1 SQVTM and CDR2 ANQGSEA come from the germline V gene.

A few counts support this clonotype. The chain carries TRBV5-1 and TRBJ2-5; D possibly corresponds to TRBD1 (6 bases). Trimming shortened V by 4 bases and J by 0 bases, and 13 bases separated the two germline ends. Germline V gene data show CDR1 as SGHRS and CDR2 as YFSETQ. The CDR3 totals 15 residues. The CDR3 DNA reads TGCGCCAGCAGCCGGGACAAGTTGTACCAAGAGACCCAGTACTTC. Its protein product is CASSRDKLYQETQYF.

In this sample, this clonotype turned up many times. This rearrangement joins TRBV20-1 to TRBJ2-7, with TRBD1 matching 11 bases. CDR1 DFQATT and CDR2 SNEGSKA come from the germline V gene (reference sequence). J gave up 4 bases and V 3 bases, and 8 bases lay outside the gene matches. This CDR3 has 15 amino acids. CDR3 coding DNA: TGCAGTGCTAGGCCAGGGACAGGGGGAAGGTACGAGCAGTACTTC. Residues: CSARPGTGGRYEQYF.

The sample holds a few counts of this clonotype. The chain uses TRBV12-3 or TRBV12-4 and TRBJ1-2; 7 nucleotides agree with TRBD1. CDR3 length: 15 amino acids. V shed 11 bases, J shed 4 bases, and the junction held 16 bases outside the gene matches. CDR3 coding DNA: TGTGCCGCCTCTCCTTTTATACAGGGGACCTATGGCTACACCTTC. Amino acids: CAASPFIQGTYGYTF.

This clonotype was seen repeatedly, ten times or more. The chain couples TRBV3-1 to TRBJ1-1, with D perhaps matching TRBD1 (6 bases). Germline CDR1 is LGHDT and CDR2 is YNNKEL (reference sequence). Trimming pared 4 bases from V and 6 bases from J, leaving 15 bases between. The CDR3 extends over 14 amino acids. CDR3 residues: CASSLGALAAEAFF. The CDR3 DNA reads as TGTGCCAGCAGCCTGGGGGCCCTAGCCGCTGAAGCTTTCTTT.

This chain links TRBV11-2 with TRBJ1-3, with D tentatively TRBD1 (6 bases). Trimming removed 6 bases at V and 3 bases at J, with 18 bases between. Looked up from germline, CDR1 is SGHAT and CDR2 is FQNNGV. This CDR3 is 16 amino acids long. The CDR3 nucleotides are TGTGCCAGCAGAAAATCCTGGGGGGCAAATGGAAACACCATATATTTT. This sequence encodes CASRKSWGANGNTIYF.

The rearrangement links TRBV6-5 to TRBJ2-5; TRBD1 might be the D (6 bases). This CDR3 contains 14 residues. The V end was cut by 4 bases, the J end by 6 bases, with 15 bases between. CDR1 MNHEY and CDR2 SVGAGI come from the germline V gene. The CDR3 loop is CASSSLRGGQTQYF. The CDR3 nucleotides are TGTGCCAGCAGTTCCCTCAGGGGTGGGCAGACCCAGTACTTC.

This clonotype ranks as medium-sized. The chain links TRBV18 to TRBJ2-3; no definite D call. V was shortened by 2 bases and J by 6 bases, with 3 bases between the two germline ends. This CDR3 is built from 11 residues. Germline CDR1 KGHSH, CDR2 LQKENI. The CDR3 nucleotides read TGTGCCAGCTCACCATGGGATACGCAGTATTTT. Protein sequence: CASSPWDTQYF.

The table lists this clonotype with many counts. The rearrangement uses TRBV20-1 and TRBJ1-2; D perhaps matches TRBD1 (5 bases). Deletions cut 3 bases from V and 4 bases from J, with 12 bases between. CDR1 and CDR2 from the germline V gene are DFQATT and SNEGSKA (reference sequence). CDR3 size: 13 residues. The CDR3 region is CSASEAGPYGYTF. CDR3 in DNA: TGCAGTGCTAGCGAGGCAGGGCCCTATGGCTACACCTTC.

The chain recombines TRBV6-5 with TRBJ1-1; TRBD1 might be the D (6 bases). V lost 5 bases and J lost 4, with 17 bases in between. From germline, CDR1 is MNHEY and CDR2 SVGAGI. The CDR3 runs to 15 residues. This chain's CDR3 is CASSRGVGGGTEAFF. The CDR3 DNA reads TGTGCCAGCAGTCGGGGGGTAGGGGGAGGCACTGAAGCTTTCTTT.

The chain has TRBV7-9 and TRBJ1-4; D unresolved. Germline loops: CDR1 SEHNR, CDR2 FQNEAQ (reference sequence). This CDR3 is 16 amino acids long. V was pared by 5 bases and J by 0 bases, with 13 bases between. The CDR3 region has the DNA TGTGCCAGCAGCCAAACGAAGGATCCAACTAATGAAAAACTGTTTTTT. Protein sequence: CASSQTKDPTNEKLFF.

The chain uses TRBV5-4 and TRBJ2-1; 12 nucleotides match TRBD2. Germline assignment: CDR1 SGHNT and CDR2 YYREEE (reference sequence). This CDR3 contains 16 residues. V gave up 4 bases and J gave up 7 bases; unmatched junction bases: 9. CDR3 region: CASSPLTSGGINEQFF. The CDR3 DNA is TGTGCCAGCAGCCCCCTTACTAGCGGGGGGATTAATGAGCAGTTCTTC.

Only a few counts were recorded for this clonotype. The chain links TRBV7-3 to TRBJ2-5, with TRBD2 as a possible D gene (5 bases). Trimming pared 5 bases from V and 1 base from J, leaving 8 bases between. The CDR3 has 13 residues. Germline CDR1 and CDR2: SGHTA and FQGTGA. The CDR3 here is CASSPGFQETQYF. DNA for the CDR3: TGTGCCAGCAGCCCGGGATTCCAAGAGACCCAGTACTTC. The full variable domain, its missing parts supplied by reference TRBV7-3 and TRBJ2-5, is GAGVSQTPSNKVTEKGKYVELRCDPISGHTALYWYRQSLGQGPEFLIYFQGTGAADDSGLPNDRFFAVRPEGSVSTLKIQRTERGDSAVYLCASSPGFQETQYFGPGTRLLVL.

This clonotype showed up many times. This chain uses TRBV11-3 with TRBJ2-1, with TRBD2 matching 9 bases. Germline CDR1 is SGHNT and CDR2 is YENEEA. The ends lost 4 bases at V and 5 bases at J; junction bases unmatched: 6. This CDR3 comprises 15 residues. The CDR3 nucleotides read TGTGCCAGCAGCTCAAGCGGGGGGCCGCACAATGAGCAGTTCTTC. As protein: CASSSSGGPHNEQFF.

This clonotype occurred a few times. The chain couples TRBV7-2 to TRBJ2-5; D remains unclear. Deletions cut 5 bases from V and 2 bases from J, with 12 bases between. Germline lookup yields CDR1 SGHTA and CDR2 FQGNSA. CDR3 size: 14 residues. This chain's CDR3 is CASSNRAGQETQYF. CDR3 coding DNA: TGTGCCAGCAGCAACCGGGCCGGTCAAGAGACCCAGTACTTC. The full variable domain, with the rest looked up from reference TRBV7-2 and TRBJ2-5, is GAGVSQSPSNKVTEKGKDVELRCDPISGHTALYWYRQSLGQGLEFLIYFQGNSAPDKSGLPSDRFSAERTGGSVSTLTIQRTQQEDSAVYLCASSNRAGQETQYFGPGTRLLVL.

This clonotype came up a few times. The gene calls are TRBV4-3 and TRBJ1-5; D not certain. V gave up 0 bases and J gave up 9 bases, with 15 bases separating them. The CDR3 totals 15 residues. Germline CDR1 reads LGHNA; CDR2 reads YSLEER. The CDR3 protein is CASSQDHLGRLPQHF. The DNA of the CDR3 is TGCGCCAGCAGCCAAGATCATTTAGGTAGATTGCCCCAGCATTTT.

A few counts support this clonotype. The chain recombines TRBV19 with TRBJ2-3; no clear D gene. From germline, CDR1 is LNHDA and CDR2 SQIVND (reference sequence). V shed 4 bases and J shed 0 bases, with 11 bases lying between them. The CDR3 is made up of 15 amino acids. The CDR3 sequence is CASSRDMASTDTQYF. The CDR3, as DNA: TGTGCCAGTAGTAGAGACATGGCCAGCACAGATACGCAGTATTTT.

The CDR3 region is CASSQIIVGAQYF. CDR3 nucleotide sequence: TGTGCCAGCAGCCAGATAATCGTGGGGGCCCAGTACTTC. The chain links TRBV14 to TRBJ2-5; D could derive from TRBD1 or TRBD2 (5 bases each). Trimming left V 3 bases short and J 9 bases short, with 14 bases between. This CDR3 has 13 residues. Germline CDR1 reads SGHDN; CDR2 reads FVKESK.

The chain is built from TRBV7-9 and TRBJ1-2; a weak D match, TRBD1 (5 bases). Deletions cut 1 base from V and 5 bases from J, with 11 bases between. CDR1 and CDR2 from the germline V gene are SEHNR and FQNEAQ (reference sequence). CDR3 size: 14 residues. The CDR3 region is CASSLGGTDYGYTF. The CDR3 coding sequence is TGTGCCAGCAGCTTAGGGGGGACGGATTATGGCTACACCTTC.